The clone carrying this TCR beta chain was observed a handful of times. Its antigen remains unknown. Patients who underwent sequencing had shown CD8+CD57+ cell expansion by flow cytometry. The diagnosis in all patients was severe acquired aplastic anemia. This sample was included in a study of CD8+CD57+ T cells in acquired aplastic anemia. Profiling of TCR beta VDJ combinations and CDR3 sequences used genomic DNA as template. TCRdb independently ran MiXCR on the reads; one entry per CDR3 protein. This table holds 180,000 or so distinct CDR3 sequences, 63% found once. CDR3 length equals 16 residues. V shed 4 bases, J shed 5 bases, and the junction held 10 bases outside the gene matches. Germline lookup yields CDR1 SGDLS and CDR2 YYNGEE. Regarding the study as a whole: Between patients and controls, around 27 CD8+ CDR3 sequences were found in common.

The sample taken for sequencing was sorted CD4+, CD8+, or CD8+CD57+ T cells (not recorded which) from PBMCs. This chain links TRBV9 with TRBJ2-3, with TRBD1 matching over 10 bases. The clonotype comes from a human donor with aplastic anemia. The CDR3 DNA follows: TGTGCCAGCAGCAGAAATTGGGGACAGGGGATAGATACGCAGTATTTT. It translates to CASSRNWGQGIDTQYF. Full variable domain (missing parts from reference TRBV9 and TRBJ2-3): DSGVTQTPKHLITATGQRVTLRCSPRSGDLSVYWYQQSLDQGLQFLIQYYNGEERAKGNILERFSAQQFPDLHSELNLSSLELGDSALYFCASSRNWGQGIDTQYFGPGTRLTVL.